This T cell receptor beta chain was found in a study of OX40 agonist ivuxolimab in advanced cancers. Only in-frame clones appear in the TCRdb table, and some are missing; sequencing was by immunoSEQ multiplex PCR. Altogether 77,000 or so clones are present, 75% to 90% being singletons, with the ten largest covering roughly 2.2%. Here the sequenced sample was CD4+ or CD8+ T cells sorted from blood, taken in a trial of the OX40 agonist ivuxolimab. The receptor comes from an adult with an advanced solid tumor such as melanoma, head and neck, liver or kidney cancer.

CDR3 nucleotides: TGTGCCAGCAGCTTAGGTCGGGATCAGCCCCAGCATTTT. Amino acids: CASSLGRDQPQHF. The rearrangement uses TRBV7-9 and TRBJ1-5; unclear D gene. Germline V gene lookup returns CDR1 SEHNR and CDR2 FQNEAQ (reference sequence). The CDR3 is made up of 13 amino acids. V gave up 1 base and J gave up 5 bases, with 6 bases separating them.